Below, 2 T cell receptor beta chains from the same sample are listed, as sequenced in a study of blood T cells in healthy people across ages. Primed by a sample-barcoded 5' primer and a J-beta primer mix, a second PCR proceeded for about 6 to 12 cycles. Via MiXCR, TCRdb re-called the 5' RACE reads, giving one row per CDR3 protein. Among around 1.5 million distinct CDR3 sequences, approximately 63% were seen once, and the ten largest hold over 5.5%. Sequenced material: blood. The receptors were sampled from a man in his late teens or twenties in good health.

V gene TRBV5-5 combines with J gene TRBJ2-2; D is possibly TRBD1 (6 bases). The CDR3 covers 15 residues. Germline CDR1 and CDR2: SGHKS and YYEKEE (reference sequence). V gave up 3 bases and J gave up 2 bases, with 11 bases separating them. The CDR3 region is CASSSRGYNTGELFF. Written as DNA, the CDR3 is TGTGCCAGCAGCTCCAGGGGATACAACACCGGGGAGCTGTTTTTT.

This chain uses TRBV6-5 with TRBJ2-1; D may match TRBD1 or TRBD2 (6 bases each). The J call may be incorrect, as the DNA end agrees better with TRBJ2-7. CDR1 and CDR2 from the germline V gene are MNHEY and SVGAGI. The CDR3 totals 14 residues. CDR3: CASSYGGQYNEQYF. CDR3 sequence (DNA): TGTGCCAGCAGTTACGGGGGGCAGTACAATGAGCAGTACTTC.